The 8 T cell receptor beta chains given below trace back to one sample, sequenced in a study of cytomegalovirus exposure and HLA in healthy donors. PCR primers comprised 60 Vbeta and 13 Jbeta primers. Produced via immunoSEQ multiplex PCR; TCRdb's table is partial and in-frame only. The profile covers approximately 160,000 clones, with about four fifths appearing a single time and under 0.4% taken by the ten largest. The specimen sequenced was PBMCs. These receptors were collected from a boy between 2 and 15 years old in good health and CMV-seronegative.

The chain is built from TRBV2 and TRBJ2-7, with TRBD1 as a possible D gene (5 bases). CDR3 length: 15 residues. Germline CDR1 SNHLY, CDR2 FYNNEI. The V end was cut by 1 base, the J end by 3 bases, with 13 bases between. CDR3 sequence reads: CASSEDGVRGYEQYF. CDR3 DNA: TGTGCCAGCAGTGAAGATGGGGTAAGGGGCTACGAGCAGTACTTC.

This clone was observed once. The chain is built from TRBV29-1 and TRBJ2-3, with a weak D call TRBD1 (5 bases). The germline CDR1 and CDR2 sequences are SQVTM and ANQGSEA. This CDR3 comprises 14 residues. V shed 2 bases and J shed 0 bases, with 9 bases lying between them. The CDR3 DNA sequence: TGCAGCGTTGAAATCCAGGGAAGCACAGATACGCAGTATTTT. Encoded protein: CSVEIQGSTDTQYF.

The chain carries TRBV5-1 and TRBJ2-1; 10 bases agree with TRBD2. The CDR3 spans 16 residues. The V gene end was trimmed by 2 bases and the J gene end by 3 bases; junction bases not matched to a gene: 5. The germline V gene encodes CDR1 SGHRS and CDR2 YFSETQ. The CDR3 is CASSFSLAGVYNEQFF. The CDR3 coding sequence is TGCGCCAGCAGCTTCTCGCTAGCGGGAGTCTACAATGAGCAGTTCTTC.

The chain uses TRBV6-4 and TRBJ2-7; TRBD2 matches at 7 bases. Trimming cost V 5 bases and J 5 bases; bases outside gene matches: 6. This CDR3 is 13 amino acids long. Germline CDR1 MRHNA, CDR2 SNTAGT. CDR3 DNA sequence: TGTGCCAGCAGTATGTGGGCGGGAGACGAGCAGTACTTC. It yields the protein CASSMWAGDEQYF.

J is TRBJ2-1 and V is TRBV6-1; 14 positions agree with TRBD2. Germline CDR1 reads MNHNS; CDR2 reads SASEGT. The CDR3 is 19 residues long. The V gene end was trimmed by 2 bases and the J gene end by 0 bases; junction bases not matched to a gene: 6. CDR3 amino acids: CASSESGLAGVSSYNEQFF. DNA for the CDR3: TGTGCCAGCAGTGAATCGGGACTAGCGGGAGTTAGCTCCTACAATGAGCAGTTCTTC.

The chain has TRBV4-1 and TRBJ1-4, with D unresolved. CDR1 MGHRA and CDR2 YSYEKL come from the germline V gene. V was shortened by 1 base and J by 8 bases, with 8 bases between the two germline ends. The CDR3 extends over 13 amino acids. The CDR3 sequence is CASSQVTQEKLFF. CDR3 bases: TGCGCCAGCAGCCAAGTCACGCAGGAAAAACTGTTTTTT.

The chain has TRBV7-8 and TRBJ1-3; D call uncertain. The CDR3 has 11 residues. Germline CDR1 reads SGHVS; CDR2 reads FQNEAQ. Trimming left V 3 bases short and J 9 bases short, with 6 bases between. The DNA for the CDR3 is TGTGCCAGCAGCTTGAGTTCCACCATATATTTT. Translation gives CASSLSSTIYF.

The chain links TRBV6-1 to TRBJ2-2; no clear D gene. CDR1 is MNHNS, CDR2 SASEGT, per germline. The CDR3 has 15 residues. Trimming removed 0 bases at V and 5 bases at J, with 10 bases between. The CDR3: CASSEAGAETGELFF. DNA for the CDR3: TGTGCCAGCAGTGAAGCCGGCGCGGAAACCGGGGAGCTGTTTTTT.